This TCR beta chain was recorded in a study of control samples from healthy donors and cancer patients. Produced via immunoSEQ multiplex PCR; TCRdb's table is partial and in-frame only. The table shows approximately 90,000 clones, with approximately 88% occurring only once. The germline CDR1 and CDR2 sequences are LGHDT and YNNKEL (reference sequence). The J segment lost 0 bases and the V segment lost 5 bases, leaving 7 bases of the junction unmatched. CDR3 length: 16 amino acids. Sequencing was carried out using PBMCs. The TCR originated in a man between 65 and 79 years old with lung cancer. The rearrangement links TRBV3-1 (or the pseudogene TRBV3-2) to TRBJ1-3; TRBD1 agrees at 7 bases. The DNA for the CDR3 is TGTGCCAGCAGCTTGGGACAGCCACCCTCTGGAAACACCATATATTTT. Protein sequence: CASSLGQPPSGNTIYF.